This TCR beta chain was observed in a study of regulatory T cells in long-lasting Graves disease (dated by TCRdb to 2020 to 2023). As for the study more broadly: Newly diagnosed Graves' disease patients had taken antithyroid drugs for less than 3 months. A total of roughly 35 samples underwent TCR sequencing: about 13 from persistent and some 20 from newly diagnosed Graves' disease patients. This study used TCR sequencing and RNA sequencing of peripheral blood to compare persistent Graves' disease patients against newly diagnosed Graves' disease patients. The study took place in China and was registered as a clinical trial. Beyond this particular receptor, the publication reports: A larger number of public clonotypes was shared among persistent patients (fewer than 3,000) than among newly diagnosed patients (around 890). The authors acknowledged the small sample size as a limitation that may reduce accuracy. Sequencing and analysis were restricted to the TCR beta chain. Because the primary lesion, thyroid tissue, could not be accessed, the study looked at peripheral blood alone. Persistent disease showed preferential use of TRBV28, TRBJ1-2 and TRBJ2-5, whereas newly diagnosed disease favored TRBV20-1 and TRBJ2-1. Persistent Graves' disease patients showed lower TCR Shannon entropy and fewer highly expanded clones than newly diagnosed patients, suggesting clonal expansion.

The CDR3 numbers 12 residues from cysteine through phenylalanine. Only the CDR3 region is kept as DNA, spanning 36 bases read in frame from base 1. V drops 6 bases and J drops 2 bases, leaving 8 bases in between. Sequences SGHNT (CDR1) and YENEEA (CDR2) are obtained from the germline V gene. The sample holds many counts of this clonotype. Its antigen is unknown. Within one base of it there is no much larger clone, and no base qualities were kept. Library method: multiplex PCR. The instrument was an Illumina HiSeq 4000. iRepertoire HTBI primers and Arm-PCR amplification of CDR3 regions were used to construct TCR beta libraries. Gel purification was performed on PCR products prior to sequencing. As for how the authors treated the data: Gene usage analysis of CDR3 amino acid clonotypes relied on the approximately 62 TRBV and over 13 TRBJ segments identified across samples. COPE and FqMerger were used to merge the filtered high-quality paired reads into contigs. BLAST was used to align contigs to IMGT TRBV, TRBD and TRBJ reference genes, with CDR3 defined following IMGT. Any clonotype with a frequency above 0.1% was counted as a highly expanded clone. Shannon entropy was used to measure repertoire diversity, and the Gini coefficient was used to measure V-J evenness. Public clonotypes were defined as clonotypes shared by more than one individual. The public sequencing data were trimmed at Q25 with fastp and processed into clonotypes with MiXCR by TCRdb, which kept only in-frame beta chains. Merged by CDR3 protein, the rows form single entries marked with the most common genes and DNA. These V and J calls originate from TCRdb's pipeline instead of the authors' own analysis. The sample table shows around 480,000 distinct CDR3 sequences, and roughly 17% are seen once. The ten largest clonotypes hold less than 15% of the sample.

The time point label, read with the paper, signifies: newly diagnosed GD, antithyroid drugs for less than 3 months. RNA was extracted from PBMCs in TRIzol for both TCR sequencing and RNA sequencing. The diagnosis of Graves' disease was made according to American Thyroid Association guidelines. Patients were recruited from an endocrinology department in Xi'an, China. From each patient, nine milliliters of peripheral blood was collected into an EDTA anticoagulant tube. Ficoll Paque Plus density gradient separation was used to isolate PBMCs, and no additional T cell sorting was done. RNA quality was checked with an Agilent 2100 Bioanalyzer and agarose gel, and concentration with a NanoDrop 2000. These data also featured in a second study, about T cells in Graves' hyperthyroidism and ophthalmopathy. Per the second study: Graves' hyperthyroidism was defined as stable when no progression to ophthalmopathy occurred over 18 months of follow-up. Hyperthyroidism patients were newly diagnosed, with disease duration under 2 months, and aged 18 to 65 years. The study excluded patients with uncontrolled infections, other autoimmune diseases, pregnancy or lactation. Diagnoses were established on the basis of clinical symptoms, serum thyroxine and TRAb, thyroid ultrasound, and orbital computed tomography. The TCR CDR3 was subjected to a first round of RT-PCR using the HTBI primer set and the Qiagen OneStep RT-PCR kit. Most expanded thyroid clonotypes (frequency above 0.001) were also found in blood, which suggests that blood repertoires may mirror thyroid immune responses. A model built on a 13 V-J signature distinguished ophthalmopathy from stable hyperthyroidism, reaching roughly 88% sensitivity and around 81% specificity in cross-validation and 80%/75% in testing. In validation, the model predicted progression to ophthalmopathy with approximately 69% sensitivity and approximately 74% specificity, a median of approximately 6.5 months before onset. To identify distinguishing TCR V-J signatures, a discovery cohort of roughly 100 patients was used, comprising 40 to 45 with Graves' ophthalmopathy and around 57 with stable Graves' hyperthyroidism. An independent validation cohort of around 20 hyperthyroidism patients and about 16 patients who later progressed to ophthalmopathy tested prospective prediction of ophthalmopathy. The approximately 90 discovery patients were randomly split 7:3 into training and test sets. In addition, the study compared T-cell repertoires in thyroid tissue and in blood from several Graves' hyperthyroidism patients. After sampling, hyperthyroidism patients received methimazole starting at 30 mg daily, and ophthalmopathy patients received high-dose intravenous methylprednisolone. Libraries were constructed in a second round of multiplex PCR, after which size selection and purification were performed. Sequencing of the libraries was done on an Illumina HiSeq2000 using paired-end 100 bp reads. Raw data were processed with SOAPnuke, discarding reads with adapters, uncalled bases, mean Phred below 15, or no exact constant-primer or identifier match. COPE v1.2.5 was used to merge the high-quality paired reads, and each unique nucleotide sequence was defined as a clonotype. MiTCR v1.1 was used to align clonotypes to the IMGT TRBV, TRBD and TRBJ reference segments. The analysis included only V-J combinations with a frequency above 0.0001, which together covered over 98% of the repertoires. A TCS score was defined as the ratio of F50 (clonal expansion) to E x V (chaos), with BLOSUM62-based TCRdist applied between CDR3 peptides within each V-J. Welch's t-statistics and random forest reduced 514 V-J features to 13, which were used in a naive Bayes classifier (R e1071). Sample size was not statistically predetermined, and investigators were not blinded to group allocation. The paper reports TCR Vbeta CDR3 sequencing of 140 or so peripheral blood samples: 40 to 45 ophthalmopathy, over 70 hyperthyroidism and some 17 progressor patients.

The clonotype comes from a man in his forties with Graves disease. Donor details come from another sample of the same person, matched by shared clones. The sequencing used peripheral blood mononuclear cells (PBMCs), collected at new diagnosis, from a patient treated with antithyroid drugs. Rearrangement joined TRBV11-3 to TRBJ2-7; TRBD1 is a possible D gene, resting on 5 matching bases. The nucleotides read TGTGCCAGCAGAGGGGCGGCCTACGAGCAGTACTTC. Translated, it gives CASRGAAYEQYF. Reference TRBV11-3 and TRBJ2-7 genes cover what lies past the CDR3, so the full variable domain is EAGVVQSPRYKIIEKKQPVAFWCNPISGHNTLYWYLQNLGQGPELLIRYENEEAVDDSQLPKDRFSAERLKGVDSTLKIQPAELGDSAVYLCASRGAAYEQYFGPGTRLTVT.